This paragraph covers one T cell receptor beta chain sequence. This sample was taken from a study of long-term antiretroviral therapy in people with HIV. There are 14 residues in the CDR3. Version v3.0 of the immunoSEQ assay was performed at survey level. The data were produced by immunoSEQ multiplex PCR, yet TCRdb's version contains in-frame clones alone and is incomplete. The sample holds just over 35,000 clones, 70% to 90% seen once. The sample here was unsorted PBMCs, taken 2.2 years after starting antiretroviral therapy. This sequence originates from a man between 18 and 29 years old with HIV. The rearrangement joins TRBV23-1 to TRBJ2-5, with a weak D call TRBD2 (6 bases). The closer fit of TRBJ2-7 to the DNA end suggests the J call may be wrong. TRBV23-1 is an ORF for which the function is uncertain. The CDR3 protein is CASSPSGDSTEQYF. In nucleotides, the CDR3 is TGCGCCAGCAGTCCGTCCGGGGACTCGACCGAGCAGTACTTC.